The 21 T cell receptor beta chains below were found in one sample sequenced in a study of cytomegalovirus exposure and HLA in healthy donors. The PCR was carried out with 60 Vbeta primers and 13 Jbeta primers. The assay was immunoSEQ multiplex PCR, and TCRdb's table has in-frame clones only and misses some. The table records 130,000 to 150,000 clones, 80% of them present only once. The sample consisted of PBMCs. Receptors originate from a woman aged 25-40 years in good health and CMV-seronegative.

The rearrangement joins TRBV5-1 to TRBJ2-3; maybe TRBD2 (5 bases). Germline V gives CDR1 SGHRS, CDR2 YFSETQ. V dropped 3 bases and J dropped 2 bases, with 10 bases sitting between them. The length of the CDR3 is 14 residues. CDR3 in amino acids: CASSSRLPTDTQYF. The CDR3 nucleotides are TGCGCCAGCAGCTCGCGACTACCCACAGATACGCAGTATTTT. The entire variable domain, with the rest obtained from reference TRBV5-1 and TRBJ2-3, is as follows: KAGVTQTPRYLIKTRGQQVTLSCSPISGHRSVSWYQQTPGQGLQFLFEYFSETQRNKGNFPGRFSGRQFSNSRSEMNVSTLELGDSALYLCASSSRLPTDTQYFGPGTRLTVL.

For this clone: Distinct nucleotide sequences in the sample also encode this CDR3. CDR3 bases: TGCGCCAGCAGCTGGGCTGTAGGAATGAACACTGAAGCTTTCTTT. Translating it yields CASSWAVGMNTEAFF. This chain links TRBV5-1 with TRBJ1-1; D remains ambiguous. This CDR3 is built from 15 residues. Trimming took 3 bases from V and 0 from J, leaving 12 bases between them. Germline V lookup: CDR1 SGHRS, CDR2 YFSETQ.

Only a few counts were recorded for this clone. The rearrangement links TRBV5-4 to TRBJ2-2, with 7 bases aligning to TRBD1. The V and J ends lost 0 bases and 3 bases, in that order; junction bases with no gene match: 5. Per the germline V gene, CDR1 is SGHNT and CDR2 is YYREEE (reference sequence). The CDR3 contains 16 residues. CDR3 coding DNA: TGTGCCAGCAGCTTGGCGTACAGGGGTGACACCGGGGAGCTGTTTTTT. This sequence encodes CASSLAYRGDTGELFF.

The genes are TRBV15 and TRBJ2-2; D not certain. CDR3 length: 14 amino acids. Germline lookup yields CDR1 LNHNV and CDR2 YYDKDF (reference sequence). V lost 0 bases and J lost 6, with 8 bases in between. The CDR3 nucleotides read TGTGCCACCAGCAGAGATCTATTCGCCGGGGAGCTGTTTTTT. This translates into CATSRDLFAGELFF.

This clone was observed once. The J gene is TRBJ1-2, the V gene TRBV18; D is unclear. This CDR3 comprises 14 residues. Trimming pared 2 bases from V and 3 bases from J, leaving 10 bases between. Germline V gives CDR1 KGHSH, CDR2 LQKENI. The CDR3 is CASSPGGGDYGYTF. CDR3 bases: TGTGCCAGCTCACCAGGAGGCGGAGACTATGGCTACACCTTC.

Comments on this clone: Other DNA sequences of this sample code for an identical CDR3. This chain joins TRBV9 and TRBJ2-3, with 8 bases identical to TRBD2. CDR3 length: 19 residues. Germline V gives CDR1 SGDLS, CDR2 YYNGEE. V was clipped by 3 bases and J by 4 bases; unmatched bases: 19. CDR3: CASSASNVLTGGVADTQYF. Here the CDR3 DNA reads TGTGCCAGCAGCGCATCAAATGTGTTAACGGGAGGGGTAGCAGATACGCAGTATTTT.

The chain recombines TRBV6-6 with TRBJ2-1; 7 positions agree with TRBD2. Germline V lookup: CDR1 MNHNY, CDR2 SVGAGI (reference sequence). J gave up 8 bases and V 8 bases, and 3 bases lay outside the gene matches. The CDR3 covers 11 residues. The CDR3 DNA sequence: TGTGCCAGCCGGGGGGTGGATGAGCAGTTCTTC. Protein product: CASRGVDEQFF.

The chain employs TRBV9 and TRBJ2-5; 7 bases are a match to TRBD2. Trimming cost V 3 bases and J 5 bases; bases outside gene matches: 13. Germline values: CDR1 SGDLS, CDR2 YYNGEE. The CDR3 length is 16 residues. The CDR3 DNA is TGTGCCAGCAGCGCTGGGGCCCTAGCGGCACGGGAGACCCAGTACTTC. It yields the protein CASSAGALAARETQYF. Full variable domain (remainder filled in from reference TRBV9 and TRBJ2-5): DSGVTQTPKHLITATGQRVTLRCSPRSGDLSVYWYQQSLDQGLQFLIQYYNGEERAKGNILERFSAQQFPDLHSELNLSSLELGDSALYFCASSAGALAARETQYFGPGTRLLVL.

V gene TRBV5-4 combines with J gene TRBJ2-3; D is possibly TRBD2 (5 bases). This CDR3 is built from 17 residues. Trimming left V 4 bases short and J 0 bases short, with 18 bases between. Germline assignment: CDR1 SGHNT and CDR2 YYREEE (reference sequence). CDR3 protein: CASSPNLGRSSTDTQYF. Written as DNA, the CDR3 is TGTGCCAGCAGCCCGAACTTGGGGAGATCTAGCACAGATACGCAGTATTTT.

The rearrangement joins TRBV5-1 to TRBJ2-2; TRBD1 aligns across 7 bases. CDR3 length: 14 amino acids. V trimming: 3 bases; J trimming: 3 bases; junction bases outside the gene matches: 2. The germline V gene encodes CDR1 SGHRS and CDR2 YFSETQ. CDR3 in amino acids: CASSSTGYTGELFF. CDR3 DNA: TGCGCCAGCAGCTCGACAGGGTACACCGGGGAGCTGTTTTTT.

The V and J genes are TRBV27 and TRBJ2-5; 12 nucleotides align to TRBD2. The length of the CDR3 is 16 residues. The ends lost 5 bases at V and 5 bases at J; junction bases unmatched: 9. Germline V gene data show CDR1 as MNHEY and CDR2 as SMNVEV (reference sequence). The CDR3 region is CASSPRLAGGVETQYF. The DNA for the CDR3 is TGTGCCAGCAGTCCCCGGCTAGCGGGAGGGGTGGAGACCCAGTACTTC.

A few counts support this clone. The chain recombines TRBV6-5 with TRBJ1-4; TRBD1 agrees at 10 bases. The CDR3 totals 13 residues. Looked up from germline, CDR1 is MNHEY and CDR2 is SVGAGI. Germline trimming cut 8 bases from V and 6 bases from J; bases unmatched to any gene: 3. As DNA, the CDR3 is TGTGCCAGCCGGGGGACAGGGGATGAAAAACTGTTTTTT. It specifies CASRGTGDEKLFF.

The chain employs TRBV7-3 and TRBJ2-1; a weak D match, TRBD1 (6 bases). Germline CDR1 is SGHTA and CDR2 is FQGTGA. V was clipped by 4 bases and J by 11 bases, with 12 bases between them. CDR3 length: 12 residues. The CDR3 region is CASSSGRDKQFF. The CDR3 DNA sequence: TGTGCCAGCAGCTCAGGCCGGGACAAGCAGTTCTTC.

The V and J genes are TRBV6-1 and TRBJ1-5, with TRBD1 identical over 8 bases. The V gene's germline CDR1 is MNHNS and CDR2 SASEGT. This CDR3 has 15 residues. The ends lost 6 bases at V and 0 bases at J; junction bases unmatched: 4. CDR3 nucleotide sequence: TGTGCCAGCAGGGGACAGGTTTATAGCAATCAGCCCCAGCATTTT. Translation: CASRGQVYSNQPQHF.

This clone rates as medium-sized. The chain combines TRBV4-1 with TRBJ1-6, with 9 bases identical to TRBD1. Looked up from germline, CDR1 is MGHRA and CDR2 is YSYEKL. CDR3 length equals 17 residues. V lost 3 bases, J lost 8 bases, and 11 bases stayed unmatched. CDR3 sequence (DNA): TGCGCCAGCAGCCACCTTGGGCCCGGGACAGGGCATTCACCCCTCCACTTT. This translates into CASSHLGPGTGHSPLHF.

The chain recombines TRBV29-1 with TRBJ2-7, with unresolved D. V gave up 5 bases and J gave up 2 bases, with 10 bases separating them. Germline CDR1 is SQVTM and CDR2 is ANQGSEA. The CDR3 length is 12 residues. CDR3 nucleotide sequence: TGCAGCGTTTTAATTCGAGCCTACGAGCAGTACTTC. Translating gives CSVLIRAYEQYF.

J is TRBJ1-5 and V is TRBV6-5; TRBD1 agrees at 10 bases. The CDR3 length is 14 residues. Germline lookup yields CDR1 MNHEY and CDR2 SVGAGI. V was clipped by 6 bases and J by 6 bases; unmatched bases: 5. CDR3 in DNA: TGTGCCAGCAGCGAGACAGGGGGCGGTCAGCCCCAGCATTTT. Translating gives CASSETGGGQPQHF.

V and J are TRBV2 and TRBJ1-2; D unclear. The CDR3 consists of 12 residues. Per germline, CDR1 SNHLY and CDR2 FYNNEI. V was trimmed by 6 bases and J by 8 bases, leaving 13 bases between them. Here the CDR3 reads CASRIGVVGYTF. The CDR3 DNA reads TGTGCCAGCAGGATCGGGGTGGTAGGCTACACCTTC.

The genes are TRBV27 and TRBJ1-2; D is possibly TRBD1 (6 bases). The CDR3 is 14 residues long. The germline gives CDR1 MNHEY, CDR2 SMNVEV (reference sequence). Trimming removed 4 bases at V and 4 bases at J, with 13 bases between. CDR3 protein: CASSWGGPSYGYTF. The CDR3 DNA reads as TGTGCCAGCAGTTGGGGGGGGCCATCCTATGGCTACACCTTC.

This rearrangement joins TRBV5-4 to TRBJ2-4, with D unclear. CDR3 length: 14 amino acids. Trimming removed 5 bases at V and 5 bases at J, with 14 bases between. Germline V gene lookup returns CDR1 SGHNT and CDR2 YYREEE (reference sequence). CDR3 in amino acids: CASSSHPSENIQYF. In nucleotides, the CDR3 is TGTGCCAGCAGTTCCCACCCTAGTGAAAACATTCAGTACTTC. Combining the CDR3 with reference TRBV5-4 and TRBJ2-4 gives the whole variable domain ETGVTQSPTHLIKTRGQQVTLRCSSQSGHNTVSWYQQALGQGPQFIFQYYREEENGRGNFPPRFSGLQFPNYSSELNVNALELDDSALYLCASSSHPSENIQYFGAGTRLSVL.

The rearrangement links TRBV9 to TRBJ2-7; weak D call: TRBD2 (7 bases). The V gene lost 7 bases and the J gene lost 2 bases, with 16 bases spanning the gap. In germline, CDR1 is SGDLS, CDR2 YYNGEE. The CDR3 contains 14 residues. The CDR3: CASGPAGAPYEQYF. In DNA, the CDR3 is TGTGCCAGCGGCCCCGCGGGGGCCCCCTACGAGCAGTACTTC. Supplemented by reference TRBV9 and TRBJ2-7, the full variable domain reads DSGVTQTPKHLITATGQRVTLRCSPRSGDLSVYWYQQSLDQGLQFLIQYYNGEERAKGNILERFSAQQFPDLHSELNLSSLELGDSALYFCASGPAGAPYEQYFGPGTRLTVT.